This T cell receptor beta chain came from a study of blood T cell repertoires in COVID-19. About the study: Material from acute and convalescent COVID-19 was sourced from the United States, Italy and Spain. From T cells, B-cell-depleted T cells, or PBMCs came the material, which was cDNA or gDNA.

The CDR3 covers 16 residues. CDR1 is SGHTA and CDR2 is FQGNSA in the germline V gene. V shed 3 bases and J 2 bases; nucleotides not matched to a gene: 8. Per the original data handling: How many nucleated cells were present was estimated from reference gene primer amplification. Profiled with immunoSEQ multiplex PCR; TCRdb holds only in-frame clones, not every one. From that table come the V and J calls and clone size; the DNA was used to work out D and trimming. Among over 85,000 clones listed, 82% were seen once. The chain carries TRBV7-2 and TRBJ2-7, with 9 nucleotides matching TRBD1. The TCR originated in a woman aged 55-69 years with acute or convalescent COVID-19. The sequencing input was peripheral blood. The chain's CDR3 is CASSFALGQGPYEQYF. The CDR3 DNA reads as TGTGCCAGCAGCTTTGCACTGGGACAGGGCCCCTACGAGCAGTACTTC.